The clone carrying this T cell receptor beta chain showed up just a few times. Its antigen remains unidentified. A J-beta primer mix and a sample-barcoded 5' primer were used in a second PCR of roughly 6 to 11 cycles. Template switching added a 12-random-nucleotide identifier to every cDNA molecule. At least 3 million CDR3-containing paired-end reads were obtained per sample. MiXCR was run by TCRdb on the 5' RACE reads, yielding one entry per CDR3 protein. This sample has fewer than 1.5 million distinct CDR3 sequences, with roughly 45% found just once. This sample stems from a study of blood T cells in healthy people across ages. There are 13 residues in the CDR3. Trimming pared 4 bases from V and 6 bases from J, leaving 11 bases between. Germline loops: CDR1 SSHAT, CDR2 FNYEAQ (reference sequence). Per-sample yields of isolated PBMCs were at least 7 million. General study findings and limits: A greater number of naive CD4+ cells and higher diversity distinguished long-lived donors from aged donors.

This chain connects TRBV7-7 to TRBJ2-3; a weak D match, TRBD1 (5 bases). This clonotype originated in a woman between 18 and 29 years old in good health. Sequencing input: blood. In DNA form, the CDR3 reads TGTGCCAGCAGCTCCAATGGGGCGGATACGCAGTATTTT. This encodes CASSSNGADTQYF.